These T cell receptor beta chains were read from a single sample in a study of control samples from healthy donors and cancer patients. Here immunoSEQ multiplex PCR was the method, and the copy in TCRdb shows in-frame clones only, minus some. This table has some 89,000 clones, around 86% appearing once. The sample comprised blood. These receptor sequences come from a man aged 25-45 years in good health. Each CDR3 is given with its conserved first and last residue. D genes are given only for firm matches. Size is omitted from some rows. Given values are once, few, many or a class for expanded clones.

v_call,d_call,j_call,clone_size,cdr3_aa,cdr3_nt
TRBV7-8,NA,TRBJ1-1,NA,CASSPRAVNTEAFF,TGTGCCAGCAGCCCCCGCGCGGTGAACACTGAAGCTTTCTTT
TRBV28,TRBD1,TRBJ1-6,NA,CASSPRTGVHSPLHF,TGTGCCAGCAGTCCCCGGACAGGGGTGCATTCACCCCTCCACTTT
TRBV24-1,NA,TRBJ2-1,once,CATSGRAGSYNEQFF,TGTGCCACCAGTGGCAGGGCAGGCTCCTACAATGAGCAGTTCTTC
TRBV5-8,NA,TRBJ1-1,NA,CASSSPRDGDTEAFF,TGTGCCAGCAGCTCACCCCGGGACGGTGACACTGAAGCTTTCTTT
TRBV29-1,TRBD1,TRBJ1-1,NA,CSVPRGQLNTEAFF,TGCAGCGTCCCGAGGGGACAGCTGAACACTGAAGCTTTCTTT
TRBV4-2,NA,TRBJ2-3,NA,CASSQGLSSTDTQYF,TGTGCCAGCAGCCAAGGCCTATCTAGCACAGATACGCAGTATTTT
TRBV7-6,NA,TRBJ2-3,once,CASSSTSTDTQYF,TGTGCCAGCAGCTCAACGAGCACAGATACGCAGTATTTT
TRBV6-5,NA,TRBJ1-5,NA,CASTTNSNQPQHF,TGTGCCAGCACCACGAATAGCAATCAGCCCCAGCATTTT
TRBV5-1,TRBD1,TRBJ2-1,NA,CASSLSTGDNEQFF,TGCGCCAGCAGCTTGAGTACAGGGGACAATGAGCAGTTCTTC
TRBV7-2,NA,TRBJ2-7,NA,CASSLSAGPSYEQYF,TGTGCCAGCAGCTTAAGCGCGGGGCCCTCCTACGAGCAGTACTTC
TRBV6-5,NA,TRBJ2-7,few,CASNGRGRPLLGQYF,TGTGCCAGCAATGGCCGGGGGCGCCCCCTGTTAGGGCAGTACTTC
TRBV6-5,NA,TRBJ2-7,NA,CASSRPGLGGEQYF,TGTGCCAGCAGTAGACCGGGGTTGGGAGGCGAGCAGTACTTC
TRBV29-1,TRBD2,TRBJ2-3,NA,CSGGAGESTDTQYF,TGCAGCGGGGGAGCGGGAGAAAGCACAGATACGCAGTATTTT
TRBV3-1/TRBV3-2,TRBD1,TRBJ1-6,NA,CASSQGTGKSASPLHF,TGTGCCAGCAGCCAGGGGACAGGGAAGTCGGCTTCACCCCTCCACTTT
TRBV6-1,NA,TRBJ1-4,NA,CASSEVPGGATNEKLFF,TGTGCCAGCAGTGAAGTCCCGGGCGGGGCCACTAATGAAAAACTGTTTTTT
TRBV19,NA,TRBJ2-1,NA,CASTRGRYNEQFF,TGTGCCAGTACCAGAGGAAGATACAATGAGCAGTTCTTC
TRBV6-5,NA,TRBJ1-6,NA,CASSLQGLANSPLHF,TGTGCCAGCAGCCTTCAGGGTCTTGCTAATTCACCCCTCCACTTT
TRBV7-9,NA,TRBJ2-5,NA,CASSLARVGDIKETQYF,TGTGCCAGCAGCTTAGCGCGGGTCGGGGATATAAAAGAGACCCAGTACTTC
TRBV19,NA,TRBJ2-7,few,CASSVRVSTYEQYF,TGTGCCAGTAGTGTCAGGGTTAGCACCTACGAGCAGTACTTC
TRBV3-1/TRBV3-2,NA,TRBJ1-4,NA,CASSQVSVSTNEKLFF,TGTGCCAGCAGCCAAGTATCAGTCTCAACTAATGAAAAACTGTTTTTT
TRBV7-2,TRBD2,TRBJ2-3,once,CASSLGLAGGRGDTQYF,TGTGCCAGCAGCTTAGGACTAGCGGGGGGGCGGGGAGATACGCAGTATTTT
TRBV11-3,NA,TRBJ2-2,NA,CASSRTGELFF,TGTGCCAGCAGCCGCACCGGGGAGCTGTTTTTT
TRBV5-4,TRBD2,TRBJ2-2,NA,CASSPGTSPGELFF,TGTGCCAGCAGCCCCGGGACTAGCCCCGGGGAGCTGTTTTTT
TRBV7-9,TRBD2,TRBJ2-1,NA,CASSLPLAGGPYNEQFF,TGTGCCAGCAGCTTACCTCTAGCGGGGGGCCCTTACAATGAGCAGTTCTTC
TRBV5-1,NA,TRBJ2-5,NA,CASSGVQETQYF,TGCGCCAGCTCGGGGGTACAAGAGACCCAGTACTTC
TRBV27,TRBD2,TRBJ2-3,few,CASSLNTGGNTQYF,TGTGCCAGCAGTTTAAACACGGGGGGGAATACGCAGTATTTT
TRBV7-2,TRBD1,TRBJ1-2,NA,CASSSNRGSGYGYTF,TGTGCCAGCAGCTCAAACAGGGGGTCGGGCTATGGCTACACCTTC
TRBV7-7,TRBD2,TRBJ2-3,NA,CASSLLAGGRDTQYF,TGTGCCAGCAGCTTGCTAGCGGGGGGGCGAGATACGCAGTATTTT
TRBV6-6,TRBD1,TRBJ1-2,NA,CASTTGAVYTF,TGTGCCAGCACAACAGGGGCGGTCTACACCTTC
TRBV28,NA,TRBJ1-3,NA,CASSLTGSGNTIYF,TGTGCCAGCAGCCTGACAGGCTCTGGAAACACCATATATTTT
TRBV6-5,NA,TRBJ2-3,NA,CASSYYPGPSTDTQYF,TGTGCCAGCAGTTACTACCCAGGGCCTAGCACAGATACGCAGTATTTT
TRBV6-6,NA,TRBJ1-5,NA,CASSPGRGNQPQHF,TGTGCCAGCAGCCCAGGGAGGGGGAATCAGCCCCAGCATTTT
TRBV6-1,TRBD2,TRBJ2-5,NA,CASSAVTSGGGETQYF,TGTGCCAGCAGTGCGGTAACTAGCGGGGGCGGGGAGACCCAGTACTTC
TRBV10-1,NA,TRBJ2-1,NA,CASSESANNEQFF,TGCGCCAGCAGTGAGTCGGCTAACAATGAGCAGTTCTTC
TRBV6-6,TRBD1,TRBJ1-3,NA,CASSSLTGVGGNTIYF,TGTGCCAGCAGTTCACTAACAGGGGTAGGAGGAAACACCATATATTTT
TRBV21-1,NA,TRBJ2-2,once,CASSKANPRTASFAPTGELFF,TGTGCCAGCAGCAAAGCCAACCCTCGAACAGCCAGCTTTGCTCCCACCGGGGAGCTGTTTTTT
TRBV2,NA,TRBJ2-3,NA,CASSFRGGDTQYF,TGTGCCAGCAGTTTTAGGGGGGGAGATACGCAGTATTTT